The source of this T cell receptor (beta chain) is a study of blood T cell repertoires in COVID-19. Trimming cost V 4 bases and J 6 bases; bases outside gene matches: 4. From germline, CDR1 is MNHEY and CDR2 SMNVEV (reference sequence). There are 15 residues in the CDR3. Here immunoSEQ multiplex PCR was the method, and the copy in TCRdb shows in-frame clones only, minus some. This table holds some 260,000 clones, roughly 91% found once. Sample: PBMCs or T cells enriched from blood (not recorded which). The sequence derives from a man in his forties who had recovered from COVID-19. The chain joins TRBV27 to TRBJ2-1; 12 positions match TRBD1. DNA for the CDR3: TGTGCCAGCAGTTCCTGGGACAGGGGGCTCAATGAGCAGTTCTTC. Its protein is CASSSWDRGLNEQFF.